These 9 T cell receptor beta chains were all obtained from the same sample, sequenced in a study of CD8+ T cells in alopecia areata (dated by TCRdb to the late 2010s). Library preparation was by the immunoSEQ multiplex PCR assay. RNA was extracted from all samples and reverse transcribed into cDNA as template for TCR sequencing. TCRdb obtained this table from immuneACCESS and retained in-frame rearrangements with V and J assigned. These tables miss some clones; where compared with another copy, unresolved V genes account for less than half of the shortfall, and the remainder is unexplained. The sample yields about 110,000 clones; 59% were counted once. The ten largest make up 20% of the sample. Sequences were obtained from CD8+ T cells sorted from blood. The origin of the receptors is a human donor in good health.

This chain links TRBV5-6 with TRBJ2-3; TRBD1 matches 7 bases. The V gene end was trimmed by 0 bases and the J gene end by 6 bases; junction bases not matched to a gene: 7. The germline CDR1 and CDR2 sequences are SGHDT and YYEEEE. The CDR3 has 15 amino acids. CDR3 residues: CASSLGTGQRDTQYF. The CDR3 DNA sequence: TGTGCCAGCAGCTTGGGGACAGGCCAAAGGGATACGCAGTATTTT.

This chain connects TRBV2 to TRBJ2-2, with a weak D call TRBD1 (6 bases). The CDR3 covers 12 residues. V was shortened by 6 bases and J by 7 bases, with 9 bases between the two germline ends. Germline V gene lookup returns CDR1 SNHLY and CDR2 FYNNEI. The CDR3 DNA is TGTGCCAGCAGAAGGGGGATCGGGGAGCTGTTTTTT. Encoded protein: CASRRGIGELFF.

In this sample, this clone turned up once. The DNA for the CDR3 is TGTGCCAGCAGCCTGGGGACCTTATCTGAAGCTTTCTTT. It specifies CASSLGTLSEAFF. The gene calls are TRBV7-9 and TRBJ1-1, with D possibly TRBD1 on 5 matching bases. Trimming cost V 5 bases and J 6 bases, with 13 bases left between them. This CDR3 has 13 residues. The germline CDR1 and CDR2 sequences are SEHNR and FQNEAQ (reference sequence).

This clone appeared a few times. The V and J genes are TRBV13 and TRBJ2-5, with TRBD2 as a possible D gene (6 bases). The CDR3 covers 15 residues. Germline CDR1 is PRHDT and CDR2 is FYEKMQ (reference sequence). Deletions cut 5 bases from V and 6 bases from J, with 19 bases between. The CDR3 sequence is CASSQEGLSTKTQYF. CDR3 nucleotide sequence: TGTGCCAGCAGCCAAGAGGGACTGTCTACTAAGACCCAGTACTTC.

The gene calls are TRBV23-1 and TRBJ2-7, with 11 bases that match TRBD1. TRBV23-1 is assigned to the ORF class and has an uncertain function. After removal of 4 bases from V and 4 bases from J, the junction contained 12 bases not matched to a gene. This CDR3 spans 17 amino acids. The CDR3 is CASSLDPFGQGAYEQYF. In nucleotides, the CDR3 is TGCGCCAGCAGTCTAGACCCCTTTGGACAGGGGGCTTACGAGCAGTACTTC.

The V and J genes are TRBV9 and TRBJ2-1, with 7 bases lining up with TRBD2. With V trimmed by 4 bases and J by 1 base, 8 bases remained unmatched. The CDR3 loop spans 16 amino acids. The germline V gene has CDR1 SGDLS and CDR2 YYNGEE. The CDR3: CASSPPTSPSYNEQFF. In nucleotides, the CDR3 is TGTGCCAGCAGCCCCCCGACTAGCCCGTCCTACAATGAGCAGTTCTTC.

V is TRBV2 and J is TRBJ1-2; 7 nucleotides match TRBD1. The CDR3 extends over 17 amino acids. J lost 5 bases, V lost 3 bases, and 15 bases had no gene match. Germline V CDR1 and CDR2: SNHLY, FYNNEI. CDR3 protein: CASSETLGQDIVYGYTF. As DNA, the CDR3 is TGTGCCAGCAGTGAGACCCTCGGACAGGATATTGTGTATGGCTACACCTTC.

This clone has a count of ten or more. The V gene is TRBV10-3, the J gene TRBJ2-1; maybe TRBD1 (5 bases). V lost 3 bases and J lost 6, with 9 bases in between. Germline CDR1 and CDR2: ENHRY and SYGVKD. This CDR3 has 13 residues. In DNA form, the CDR3 reads TGTGCCATCAGTGATCAGGGCACCAATGAGCAGTTCTTC. This encodes CAISDQGTNEQFF.

The gene calls are TRBV29-1 and TRBJ1-1; no definite D call. The CDR3 is 11 amino acids. Germline CDR1 and CDR2: SQVTM and ANQGSEA. The V end lost 7 bases, the J end lost 0 bases, and 6 bases lay between the germline ends. The CDR3 nucleotides are TGCAGCGCTAAAATGAACACTGAAGCTTTCTTT. Its protein product is CSAKMNTEAFF.